This T cell receptor (beta chain) was identified in a study of T cell responses to AZD1222 COVID-19 vaccine. This clone was counted between two and nine times. Its antigen is unknown. Study conclusions and caveats: At baseline, seropositivity was found in only a handful of AZD1222 recipients. Without day 14 samples, only post-peak T cell repertoires were studied. The study found vaccine-associated CD4 TCRs spanning spike, dominant at 160-218 and 743-854.

Produced via immunoSEQ multiplex PCR; TCRdb's table is partial and in-frame only. This table holds under 100,000 clones, just over 90% found once. This CDR3 has 14 residues. Trimming removed 4 bases from V and 0 bases from J; junction bases left unmatched: 2. Germline V gene sequence: CDR1 SQVTM, CDR2 ANQGSEA. This clonotype was sampled from an adult in good health. The rearrangement joins TRBV29-1 to TRBJ2-5, with TRBD2 identical over 10 bases. Sequencing used peripheral blood, obtained on day 0 of MenACWY control vaccination. CDR3 sequence (DNA): TGCAGCGTTGTCACTAGCGGGGACCAAGAGACCCAGTACTTC. This encodes CSVVTSGDQETQYF.